This TCR beta chain appears in the sequencing data of a study of T cell responses to AZD1222 COVID-19 vaccine. Overall study context: Researchers grouped second doses given at about 4 or about 12 weeks into one pool.

The CDR3 runs 17 residues. V lost 1 base and J lost 0; bases outside the gene matches: 5. Looked up from germline, CDR1 is SGHVS and CDR2 is FQNEAQ. The study's findings and limits: Repertoires in all cases were sampled only once the peak T cell response had passed. Within unmutated variant regions lay the reported targets of nearly half of spike-specific TCRs.

Points on this clone: The antigen remains undetermined.

The data were produced by immunoSEQ multiplex PCR, yet TCRdb's version contains in-frame clones alone and is incomplete. The sample consists of over 110,000 clones, just over 90% of them appearing once. The V gene is TRBV7-8, the J gene TRBJ1-5; TRBD1 matches at 8 bases. This TCR was sampled from an adult in good health. Sequenced here: peripheral blood, sampled on day 0 of AZD1222 vaccination. The CDR3 bases are TGTGCCAGCAGCTTAGGCGCCCAGGGGGCTAGCAATCAGCCCCAGCATTTT. Translating gives CASSLGAQGASNQPQHF.